Shown below are 3 T cell receptor beta chains from a single sample sequenced in a study of shared clonotypes between healthy human individuals. Only in-frame clones appear in the TCRdb table, and some are missing; sequencing was by immunoSEQ multiplex PCR. Of about 360,000 clones in the sample, around 70% were seen once. Sequenced input: memory CD4+ T cells sorted from blood. Subset of the sample: CD45RA-negative fraction. These receptors originate from a man aged 30-40 years in good health.

Concerning this clone: One end of the junction fails to match germline, which may point to a read error. The J gene is TRBJ2-1, the V gene TRBV7-7; 9 bases are shared with TRBD2. In germline, CDR1 is SSHAT, CDR2 FNYEAQ (reference sequence). CDR3 length: 15 amino acids. CDR3 nucleotide sequence: TGTGCTAGCAGCTACTCTAGCGGGGCATCCAATGAGCAGTTCTTC. This translates into CASSYSSGASNEQFF.

This chain links TRBV7-3 with TRBJ2-7; perhaps D is TRBD1 or TRBD2 (5 bases each). V lost 5 bases, J lost 4 bases, and 21 bases lay in between. The CDR3 is 16 residues long. Germline CDR1 is SGHTA and CDR2 is FQGTGA. The DNA of the CDR3 is TGTGCCAGCAGCCCGGGACCTACCACCATTCCTTACGAGCAGTACTTC. Amino acid sequence: CASSPGPTTIPYEQYF.

This clone turned up a few times. The V call is TRBV7-9, the J call TRBJ2-7; weak D call: TRBD1 (5 bases). The CDR3 runs to 12 residues. Germline values: CDR1 SEHNR, CDR2 FQNEAQ (reference sequence). V lost 5 bases and J 6 bases, leaving 11 bases between the germline ends. As DNA, the CDR3 is TGTGCCAGCAGCACCCAGGGTGGCGAGCAGTACTTC. Amino acid sequence: CASSTQGGEQYF.